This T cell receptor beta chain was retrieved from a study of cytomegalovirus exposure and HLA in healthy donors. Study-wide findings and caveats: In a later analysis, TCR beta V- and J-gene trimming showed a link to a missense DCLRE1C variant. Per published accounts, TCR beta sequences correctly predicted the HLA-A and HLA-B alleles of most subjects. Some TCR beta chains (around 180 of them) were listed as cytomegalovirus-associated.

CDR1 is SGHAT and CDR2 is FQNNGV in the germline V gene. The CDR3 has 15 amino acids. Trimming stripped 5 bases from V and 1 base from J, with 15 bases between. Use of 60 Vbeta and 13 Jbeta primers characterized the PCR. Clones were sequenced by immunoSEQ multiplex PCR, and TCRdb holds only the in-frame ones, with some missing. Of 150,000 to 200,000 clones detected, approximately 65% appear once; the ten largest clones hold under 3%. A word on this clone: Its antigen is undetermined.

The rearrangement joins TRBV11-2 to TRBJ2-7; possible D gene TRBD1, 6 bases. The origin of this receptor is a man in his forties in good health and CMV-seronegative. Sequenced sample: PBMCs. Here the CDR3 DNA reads TGTGCCAGCAGCGAGGACAGCCTAGGATCCTACGAGCAGTACTTC. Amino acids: CASSEDSLGSYEQYF.